Listed here is a single TCR beta chain. These data originate in a study of control samples from healthy donors and cancer patients. Clones were read by immunoSEQ multiplex PCR, and TCRdb kept only the in-frame ones, dropping some. The sample includes 60,000 or so clones, around 96% of them seen just once. V gave up 3 bases and J gave up 0 bases, with 5 bases separating them. Looked up from germline, CDR1 is MNHEY and CDR2 is SVGAGI. This CDR3 is built from 13 residues. This rearrangement joins TRBV6-5 to TRBJ1-1; D remains ambiguous. Source material: blood. The receptor was derived from a woman under 30 in good health. The chain's CDR3 is CASSYSMNTEAFF. CDR3 DNA: TGTGCCAGCAGTTATTCAATGAACACTGAAGCTTTCTTT.